This T cell receptor (beta chain) is from a study of control samples from healthy donors and cancer patients. CDR3 length: 13 residues. Germline assignment: CDR1 LGHDT and CDR2 YNNKEL (reference sequence). V lost 8 bases and J lost 0, with 11 bases in between. The repertoire was sequenced with immunoSEQ multiplex PCR; TCRdb's copy has only in-frame clones and lacks some. This sample has 100,000 to 150,000 clones, with over 85% found just once. The chain carries TRBV3-1 (or the pseudogene TRBV3-2) and TRBJ2-7; D is unclear. Specimen: PBMCs. The sequence came from a man aged 45-60 years with head and neck cancer. The chain's CDR3 is CASAGDSSYEQYF. The CDR3 DNA sequence: TGTGCCAGCGCCGGCGATTCCTCCTACGAGCAGTACTTC.